A selection of T cell receptor beta chains follows, all from one sample in a study of cytomegalovirus exposure and HLA in healthy donors. Repertoires were generated with immunoSEQ multiplex PCR, while TCRdb's copy carries only in-frame clones and drops some. The sample shows some 150,000 clones, approximately 86% of them seen only once. The sequenced sample was PBMCs. Every receptor here comes from a woman under 30 in good health and CMV-seropositive. The CDR3 runs from the conserved cysteine through the conserved F or W. Each record gives: D gene, clone size, J gene, V gene, CDR3 DNA, CDR3 protein. The D gene is left open where the match is weak. The size field is filled for only some rows; it gives once, few, many or a size class.

TRBD1,NA,TRBJ2-7,TRBV28,TGTGCCAGCAGCCGGACAGGGAGGAACGAGCAGTACTTC,CASSRTGRNEQYF
NA,NA,TRBJ1-2,TRBV5-5,TGTGCCAGCAGCTTGGACAGCCCCAACCTTAACTATGGCTACACCTTC,CASSLDSPNLNYGYTF
TRBD2,once,TRBJ2-5,TRBV4-2,TGTGCCAGCAGCCGCCTTGGGACTAGCGGGCAAGAGACCCAGTACTTC,CASSRLGTSGQETQYF
NA,NA,TRBJ2-7,TRBV27,TGTGCCAGCAGCTTTCATATAGGAGTTGTCTACGAGCAGTACTTC,CASSFHIGVVYEQYF
NA,NA,TRBJ2-2,TRBV9,TGTGCCAGCAGCCCCAAAGCCCAGGGGTGGCACACCGGGGAGCTGTTTTTT,CASSPKAQGWHTGELFF
TRBD2,NA,TRBJ2-7,TRBV7-3,TGTGCCAGCAGCTTAGGTAGCGGGGGAACCTACGAGCAGTACTTC,CASSLGSGGTYEQYF
NA,NA,TRBJ2-3,TRBV7-8,TGTGCCAGCAGCTTAGCGCACGGGGGTACGCAGTATTTT,CASSLAHGGTQYF
NA,NA,TRBJ2-4,TRBV25-1,TGTGCCAGCAGTCTTCGAGGGGCCAAAAACATTCAGTACTTC,CASSLRGAKNIQYF
NA,NA,TRBJ2-3,TRBV4-3,TGCGCCAGCAGCCAAGGGTTGAGTCGCATGACAGATACGCAGTATTTT,CASSQGLSRMTDTQYF
TRBD1,NA,TRBJ2-5,TRBV6-5,TGTGCCAGCAGTTATATAGGGGGCCGGGAGACCCAGTACTTC,CASSYIGGRETQYF